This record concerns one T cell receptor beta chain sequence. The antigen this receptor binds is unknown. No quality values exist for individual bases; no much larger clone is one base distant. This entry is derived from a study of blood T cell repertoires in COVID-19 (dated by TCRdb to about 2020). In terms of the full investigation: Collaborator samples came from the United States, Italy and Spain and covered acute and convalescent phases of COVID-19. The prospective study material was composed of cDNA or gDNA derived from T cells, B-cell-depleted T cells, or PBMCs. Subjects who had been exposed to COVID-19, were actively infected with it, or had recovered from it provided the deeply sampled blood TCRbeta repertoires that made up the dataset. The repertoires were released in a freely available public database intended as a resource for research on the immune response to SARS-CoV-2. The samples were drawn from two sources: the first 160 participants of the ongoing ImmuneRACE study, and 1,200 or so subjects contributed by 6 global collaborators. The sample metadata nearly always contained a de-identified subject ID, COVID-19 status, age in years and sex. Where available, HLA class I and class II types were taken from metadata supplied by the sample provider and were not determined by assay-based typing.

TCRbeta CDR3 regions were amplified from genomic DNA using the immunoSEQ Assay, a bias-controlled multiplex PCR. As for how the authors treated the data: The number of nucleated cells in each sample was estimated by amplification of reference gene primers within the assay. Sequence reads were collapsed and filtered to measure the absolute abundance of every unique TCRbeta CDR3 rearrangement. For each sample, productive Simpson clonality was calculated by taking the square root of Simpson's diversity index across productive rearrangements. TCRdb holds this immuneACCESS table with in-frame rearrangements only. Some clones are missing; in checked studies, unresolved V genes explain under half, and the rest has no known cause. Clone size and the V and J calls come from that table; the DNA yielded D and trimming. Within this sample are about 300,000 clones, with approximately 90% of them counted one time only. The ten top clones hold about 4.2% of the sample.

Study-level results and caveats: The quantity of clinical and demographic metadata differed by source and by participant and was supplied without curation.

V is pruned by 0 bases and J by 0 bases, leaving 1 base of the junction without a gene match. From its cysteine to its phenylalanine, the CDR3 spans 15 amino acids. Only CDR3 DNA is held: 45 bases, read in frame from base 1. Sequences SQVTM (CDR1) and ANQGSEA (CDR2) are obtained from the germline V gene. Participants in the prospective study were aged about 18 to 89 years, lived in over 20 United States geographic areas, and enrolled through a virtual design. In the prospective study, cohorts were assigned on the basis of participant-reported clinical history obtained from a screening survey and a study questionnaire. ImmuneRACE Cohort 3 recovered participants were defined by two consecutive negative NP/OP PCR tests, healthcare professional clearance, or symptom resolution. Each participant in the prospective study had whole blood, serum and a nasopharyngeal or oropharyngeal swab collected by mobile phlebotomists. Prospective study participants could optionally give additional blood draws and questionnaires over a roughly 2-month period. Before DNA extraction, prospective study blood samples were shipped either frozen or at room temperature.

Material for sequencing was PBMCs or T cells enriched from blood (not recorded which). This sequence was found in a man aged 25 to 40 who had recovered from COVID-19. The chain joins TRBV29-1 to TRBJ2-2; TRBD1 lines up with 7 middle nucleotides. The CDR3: CSVEEGQTNTGELFF. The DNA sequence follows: TGCAGCGTTGAAGAGGGACAGACGAACACCGGGGAGCTGTTTTTT.